This passage covers 22 T cell receptor beta chains from one sample sequenced in a study of OX40 agonist ivuxolimab in advanced cancers. This table comes from immunoSEQ multiplex PCR, and its TCRdb copy is limited to in-frame clones, with some not included. This table has approximately 68,000 clones, 80% to 95% appearing once. Sequenced here: CD4+ or CD8+ T cells sorted from blood, sampled in a trial of the OX40 agonist ivuxolimab. The receptor source for this set is an adult with an advanced solid tumor such as melanoma, head and neck, liver or kidney cancer.

The V call is TRBV5-8, the J call TRBJ2-1; no reliable D call. The germline V gene has CDR1 SGHTS and CDR2 YDEGEE. Trimming stripped 4 bases from V and 10 bases from J, with 18 bases between. CDR3 length: 14 amino acids. This chain's CDR3 is CASSPAAAGVEQFF. CDR3 in DNA: TGTGCCAGCAGCCCGGCAGCCGCTGGGGTAGAGCAGTTCTTC.

The chain is built from TRBV9 and TRBJ2-2; TRBD2 aligns across 11 bases. Germline V lookup: CDR1 SGDLS, CDR2 YYNGEE. The V and J ends lost 6 bases and 3 bases, in that order; junction bases with no gene match: 10. The CDR3 loop spans 17 amino acids. In DNA, the CDR3 is TGTGCCAGCATTAAAGCCCCTAGCGGGGGGTACACCGGGGAGCTGTTTTTT. Its protein is CASIKAPSGGYTGELFF. Filled out from reference TRBV9 and TRBJ2-2, the complete variable domain reads DSGVTQTPKHLITATGQRVTLRCSPRSGDLSVYWYQQSLDQGLQFLIQYYNGEERAKGNILERFSAQQFPDLHSELNLSSLELGDSALYFCASIKAPSGGYTGELFFGEGSRLTVL.

CDR3 coding DNA: TGTGCCAGCAGCAGGACCACGACAGGCGAGGTGAACACTGAAGCTTTCTTT. It encodes CASSRTTTGEVNTEAFF. The V call is TRBV27, the J call TRBJ1-1, with D perhaps TRBD1 (6 bases). V lost 6 bases, J lost 0 bases, and 20 bases lay in between. The germline V gene has CDR1 MNHEY and CDR2 SMNVEV (reference sequence). CDR3 length equals 17 residues.

The rearrangement uses TRBV20-1 and TRBJ2-7; perhaps TRBD2 as D (6 bases). The CDR3 is made up of 10 amino acids. CDR1 DFQATT and CDR2 SNEGSKA come from the germline V gene (reference sequence). Deletions cut 3 bases from V and 6 bases from J, with 6 bases between. CDR3 DNA sequence: TGCAGTGCTAGGCGGGGCGAGCAGTACTTC. Translating gives CSARRGEQYF.

V usage is TRBV18 and J usage is TRBJ1-4; the D gene is possibly TRBD1 (5 bases). The ends were cut back, 2 bases at V and 2 bases at J, with 12 bases in the middle. The CDR3 runs 16 residues. Germline assignment: CDR1 KGHSH and CDR2 LQKENI. The CDR3 spells CASSPSDRSTNEKLFF. The CDR3 bases are TGTGCCAGCTCACCATCCGACAGATCTACTAATGAAAAACTGTTTTTT.

The chain joins TRBV19 to TRBJ1-2; D might be TRBD1 (5 bases). The germline CDR1 and CDR2 sequences are LNHDA and SQIVND (reference sequence). V was shortened by 0 bases and J by 4 bases, with 12 bases between the two germline ends. The CDR3 is 15 amino acids. DNA of the CDR3: TGTGCCAGTAGTATAGATCTATCAGGGTTCTATGGCTACACCTTC. Amino acids: CASSIDLSGFYGYTF.

The V call is TRBV7-8, the J call TRBJ2-7, with a tentative D call TRBD1 (5 bases). CDR3 length: 12 residues. Looked up from germline, CDR1 is SGHVS and CDR2 is FQNEAQ. With 5 bases removed from V and 5 bases from J, the gap between germline ends came to 10 bases. The CDR3 loop is CASSEDTDEQYF. The CDR3 DNA follows: TGTGCCAGCAGCGAGGACACTGACGAGCAGTACTTC. The variable domain in full, with the rest retrieved from reference TRBV7-8 and TRBJ2-7, is GAGVSQSPRYKVAKRGQDVALRCDPISGHVSLFWYQQALGQGPEFLTYFQNEAQLDKSGLPSDRFFAERPEGSVSTLKIQRTQQEDSAVYLCASSEDTDEQYFGPGTRLTVT.

The J gene is TRBJ2-7, the V gene TRBV5-3; 10 positions agree with TRBD2. TRBV5-3 belongs to the ORF category, with a function that is uncertain. This CDR3 comprises 15 residues. Trimming at V came to 2 bases and at J to 6 bases, leaving 8 bases not matched to a gene. CDR3 sequence reads: CARSLAGGADSEQYF. The CDR3 DNA sequence: TGTGCCAGAAGCTTAGCGGGGGGGGCCGATTCCGAGCAGTACTTC.

This chain uses TRBV28 with TRBJ2-7, with 9 bases lining up with TRBD1. Germline CDR1 reads MDHEN; CDR2 reads SYDVKM. J gave up 2 bases and V 4 bases, and 0 bases lay outside the gene matches. This CDR3 contains 13 residues. CDR3 amino acids: CASSWTGAYEQYF. CDR3 nucleotide sequence: TGTGCCAGCAGTTGGACAGGGGCCTACGAGCAGTACTTC. The whole variable domain, remainder taken from reference TRBV28 and TRBJ2-7, is DVKVTQSSRYLVKRTGEKVFLECVQDMDHENMFWYRQDPGLGLRLIYFSYDVKMKEKGDIPEGYSVSREKKERFSLILESASTNQTSMYLCASSWTGAYEQYFGPGTRLTVT.

This rearrangement joins TRBV11-2 to TRBJ2-5; D might be TRBD1 (5 bases). The germline CDR1 and CDR2 sequences are SGHAT and FQNNGV. With 5 bases removed from V and 2 bases from J, the gap between germline ends came to 15 bases. This CDR3 region has 15 residues. The CDR3 loop reads CASSTWTRGQETQYF. The CDR3 nucleotides read TGTGCCAGCAGCACTTGGACAAGGGGACAAGAGACCCAGTACTTC. Full variable domain (missing parts from reference TRBV11-2 and TRBJ2-5): EAGVAQSPRYKIIEKRQSVAFWCNPISGHATLYWYQQILGQGPKLLIQFQNNGVVDDSQLPKDRFSAERLKGVDSTLKIQPAKLEDSAVYLCASSTWTRGQETQYFGPGTRLLVL.

V is TRBV7-9 and J is TRBJ2-5, with D perhaps being TRBD1 or TRBD2 (6 bases each). The CDR3 runs 13 residues. V lost 3 bases and J 4 bases, leaving 9 bases between the germline ends. The germline V gene encodes CDR1 SEHNR and CDR2 FQNEAQ (reference sequence). The CDR3 region has the DNA TGTGCCAGCAGCTTTCCGGGGGCAGAGACCCAGTACTTC. Amino acid sequence: CASSFPGAETQYF.

The chain couples TRBV7-9 to TRBJ2-1; perhaps TRBD2 as D (6 bases). Trimming stripped 5 bases from V and 5 bases from J, with 13 bases between. The length of the CDR3 is 14 residues. CDR1 and CDR2 from the germline V gene are SEHNR and FQNEAQ (reference sequence). The CDR3 DNA reads TGTGCCAGCAGCGTCGTGGCGGGGAACAATGAGCAGTTCTTC. This translates into CASSVVAGNNEQFF. Combining the CDR3 with reference TRBV7-9 and TRBJ2-1 gives the whole variable domain DTGVSQNPRHKITKRGQNVTFRCDPISEHNRLYWYRQTLGQGPEFLTYFQNEAQLEKSRLLSDRFSAERPKGSFSTLEIQRTEQGDSAMYLCASSVVAGNNEQFFGPGTRLTVL.

The gene calls are TRBV27 and TRBJ2-1; D gene ambiguous. This CDR3 region has 14 residues. Trimming took off 6 bases at V and 0 bases at J, with 9 bases between the two ends. From germline, CDR1 is MNHEY and CDR2 SMNVEV (reference sequence). The CDR3 nucleotides are TGTGCCAGCAGGGGAACCGGCTCCTACAATGAGCAGTTCTTC. It codes for CASRGTGSYNEQFF.

The chain has TRBV4-1 and TRBJ1-4; no reliable D call. The germline gives CDR1 MGHRA, CDR2 YSYEKL. The CDR3 has 17 residues. With 7 bases removed from V and 7 bases from J, the gap between germline ends came to 25 bases. The CDR3 bases are TGCGCCAGCACCACGATACCCACGGGGAATGCGATTGAAAAACTGTTTTTT. This translates into CASTTIPTGNAIEKLFF.

The chain joins TRBV9 to TRBJ1-6; D possibly corresponds to TRBD1 (5 bases). The CDR3 contains 14 residues. Trimming removed 3 bases from V and 6 bases from J, with 10 bases in between. The germline gives CDR1 SGDLS, CDR2 YYNGEE. CDR3 protein: CASSASGGNSPLHF. CDR3 DNA sequence: TGTGCCAGCAGCGCCTCCGGGGGTAATTCACCCCTCCACTTT.

The chain uses TRBV7-9 and TRBJ2-5; D unclear. Germline values: CDR1 SEHNR, CDR2 FQNEAQ (reference sequence). The V end lost 8 bases, the J end lost 3 bases, and 13 bases lay between the germline ends. The CDR3 runs to 13 residues. This chain's CDR3 is CASPRTPEETQYF. CDR3 DNA sequence: TGTGCCAGCCCTCGAACACCTGAAGAGACCCAGTACTTC.

This clone was counted once. The rearrangement links TRBV30 to TRBJ1-6; TRBD1 matches at 8 bases. CDR1 is GTSNPN and CDR2 is SVGIG in the germline V gene (reference sequence). This CDR3 is built from 14 residues. V gave up 6 bases and J gave up 7 bases; unmatched junction bases: 8. The CDR3 loop is CACQTGDQNSPLHF. CDR3 coding DNA: TGTGCCTGCCAGACAGGGGACCAGAATTCACCCCTCCACTTT.

This chain connects TRBV6-1 to TRBJ1-5; D gene unclear. CDR3 size: 14 residues. CDR1 MNHNS and CDR2 SASEGT come from the germline V gene. V lost 7 bases to trimming and J lost 5 bases, with 15 bases between them. The CDR3 sequence: CASTPDKTYQPQHF. CDR3 coding DNA: TGTGCCAGCACCCCTGACAAAACGTATCAGCCCCAGCATTTT.

V and J are TRBV19 and TRBJ2-1, with D possibly matching TRBD2 (7 bases). There are 16 residues in the CDR3. V was clipped by 0 bases and J by 5 bases, with 14 bases between them. Germline V gene sequence: CDR1 LNHDA, CDR2 SQIVND (reference sequence). The chain's CDR3 is CASSIDPGDYNNEQFF. The CDR3 DNA is TGTGCCAGTAGTATAGATCCAGGGGACTACAACAATGAGCAGTTCTTC.

The J gene is TRBJ2-5, the V gene TRBV2, with D unclear. Deletions cut 8 bases from V and 5 bases from J, with 9 bases between. Germline V gene sequence: CDR1 SNHLY, CDR2 FYNNEI. The CDR3 loop spans 11 amino acids. CDR3 DNA: TGTGCCAGCGCGCACCTCGAGACCCAGTACTTC. Its translation is CASAHLETQYF.

On this clone itself: At one end the junction does not follow the germline gene, possibly because of a read error. V and J are TRBV29-1 and TRBJ2-2; perhaps TRBD2 as D (6 bases). This CDR3 has 12 amino acids. Germline V gene data show CDR1 as SQVTM and CDR2 as ANQGSEA. The CDR3 region is CSVLRGTGGLFF. CDR3 in DNA: TGCAGCGTTCTGAGGGGCACCGGGGGGCTGTTTTTT.

The chain combines TRBV6-1 with TRBJ1-5; D call uncertain. Germline V lookup: CDR1 MNHNS, CDR2 SASEGT. This CDR3 has 16 residues. Trimming took 1 base from V and 0 from J, leaving 10 bases between them. The CDR3 DNA reads as TGTGCCAGCAGTGAAGGCTACCTGAATAGCAATCAGCCCCAGCATTTT. Translated, it gives CASSEGYLNSNQPQHF.